This T cell receptor beta chain emerged from a study of shared clonotypes between healthy human individuals. CDR1 and CDR2 (germline): SQVTM, ANQGSEA. V lost 3 bases and J lost 2, with 8 bases in between. This CDR3 is 14 amino acids long. TCRdb's table, derived via immunoSEQ multiplex PCR, lists solely in-frame clones and lacks some. The data contain about 1 million clones, around 76% of them singletons. Both subsets, CD45RA+ naive and CD45RA-negative memory, were split from the CD4+ cells. The chain combines TRBV29-1 with TRBJ2-6; no clear D gene. What was sequenced was memory CD4+ T cells sorted from blood. The subset: CD45RA-negative fraction. The TCR comes from a man in his late teens or twenties in good health. In DNA form, the CDR3 reads TGCAGCGTTGAGTACGCAACTGGGGCCAACGTCCTGACTTTC. This translates into CSVEYATGANVLTF.